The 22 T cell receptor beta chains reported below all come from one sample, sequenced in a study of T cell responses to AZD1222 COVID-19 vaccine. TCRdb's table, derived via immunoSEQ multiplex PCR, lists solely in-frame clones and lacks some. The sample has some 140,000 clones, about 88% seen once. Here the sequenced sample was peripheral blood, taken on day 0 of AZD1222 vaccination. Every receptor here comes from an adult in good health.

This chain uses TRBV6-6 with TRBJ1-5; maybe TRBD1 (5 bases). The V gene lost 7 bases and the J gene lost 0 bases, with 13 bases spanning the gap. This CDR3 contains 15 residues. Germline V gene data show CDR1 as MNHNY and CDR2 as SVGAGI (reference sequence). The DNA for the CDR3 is TGTGCCAGCAATCGGGGCCAGGATAGCAATCAGCCCCAGCATTTT. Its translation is CASNRGQDSNQPQHF.

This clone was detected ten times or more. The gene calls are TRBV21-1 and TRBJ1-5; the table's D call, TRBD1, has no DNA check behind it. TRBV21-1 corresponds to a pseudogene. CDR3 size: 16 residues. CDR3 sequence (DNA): TGTGCCAGCAGCAAGAACGGACAGAAACACAATCAGCCCCAGCATTTT. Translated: CASSKNGQKHNQPQHF.

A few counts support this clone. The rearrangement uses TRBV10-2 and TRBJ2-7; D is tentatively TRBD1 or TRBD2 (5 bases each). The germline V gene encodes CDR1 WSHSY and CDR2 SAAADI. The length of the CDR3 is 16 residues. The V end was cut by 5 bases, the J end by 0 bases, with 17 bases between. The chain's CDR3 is CASSIPRGDSSYEQYF. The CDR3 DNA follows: TGCGCCAGCAGTATCCCCCGAGGGGATAGCTCCTACGAGCAGTACTTC.

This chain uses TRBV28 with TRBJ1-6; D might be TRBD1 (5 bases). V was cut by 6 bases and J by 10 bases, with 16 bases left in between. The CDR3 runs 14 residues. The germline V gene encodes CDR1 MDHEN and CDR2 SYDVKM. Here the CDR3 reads CASRLSMRDSPLHF. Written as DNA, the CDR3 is TGTGCCAGCAGGCTATCAATGAGGGACTCACCCCTCCACTTT.

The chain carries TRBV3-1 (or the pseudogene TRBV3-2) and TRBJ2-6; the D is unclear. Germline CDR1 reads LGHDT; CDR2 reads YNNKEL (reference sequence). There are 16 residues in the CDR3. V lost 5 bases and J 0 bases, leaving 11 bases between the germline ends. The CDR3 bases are TGTGCCAGCAGCTTATCCTCATTCTCTGGGGCCAACGTCCTGACTTTC. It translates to CASSLSSFSGANVLTF.

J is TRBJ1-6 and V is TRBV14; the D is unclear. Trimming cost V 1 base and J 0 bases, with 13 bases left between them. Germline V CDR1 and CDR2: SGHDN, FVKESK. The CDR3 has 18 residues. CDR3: CASSQGVYGSSYNSPLHF. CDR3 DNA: TGTGCCAGCAGCCAAGGTGTCTACGGCAGCTCCTATAATTCACCCCTCCACTTT.

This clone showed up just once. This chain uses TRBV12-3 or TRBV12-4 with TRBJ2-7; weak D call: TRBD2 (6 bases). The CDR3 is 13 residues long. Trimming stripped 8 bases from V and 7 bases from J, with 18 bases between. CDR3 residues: CASGGTAPWEQYF. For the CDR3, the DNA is TGTGCCAGCGGCGGGACTGCTCCCTGGGAGCAGTACTTC.

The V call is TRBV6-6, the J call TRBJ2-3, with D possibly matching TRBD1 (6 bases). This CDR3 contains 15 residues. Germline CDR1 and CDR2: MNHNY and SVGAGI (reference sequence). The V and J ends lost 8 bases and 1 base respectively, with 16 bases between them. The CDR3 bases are TGTGCCAGCGGATCAGGGGCGCAAGGCACAGATACGCAGTATTTT. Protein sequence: CASGSGAQGTDTQYF.

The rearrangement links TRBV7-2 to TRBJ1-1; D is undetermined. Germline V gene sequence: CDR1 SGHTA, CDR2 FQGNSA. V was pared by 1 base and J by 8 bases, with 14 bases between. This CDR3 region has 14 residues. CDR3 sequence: CASSLEGWVGEAFF. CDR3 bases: TGTGCCAGCAGCTTAGAGGGCTGGGTTGGGGAAGCTTTCTTT. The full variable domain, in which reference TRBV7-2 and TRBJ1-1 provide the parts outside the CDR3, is GAGVSQSPSNKVTEKGKDVELRCDPISGHTALYWYRQSLGQGLEFLIYFQGNSAPDKSGLPSDRFSAERTGGSVSTLTIQRTQQEDSAVYLCASSLEGWVGEAFFGQGTRLTVV.

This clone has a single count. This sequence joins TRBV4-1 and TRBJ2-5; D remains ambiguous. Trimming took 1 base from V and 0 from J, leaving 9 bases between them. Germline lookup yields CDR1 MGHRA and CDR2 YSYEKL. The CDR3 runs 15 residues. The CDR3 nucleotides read TGCGCCAGCAGCCAAGGTCCGGCTAACCAAGAGACCCAGTACTTC. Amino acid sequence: CASSQGPANQETQYF.

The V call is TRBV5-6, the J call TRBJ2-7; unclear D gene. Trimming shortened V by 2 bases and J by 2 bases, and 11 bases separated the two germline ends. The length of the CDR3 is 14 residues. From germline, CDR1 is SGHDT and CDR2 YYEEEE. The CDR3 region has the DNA TGTGCCAGCAGCTTTGGCCAGCTAACCTACGAGCAGTACTTC. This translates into CASSFGQLTYEQYF. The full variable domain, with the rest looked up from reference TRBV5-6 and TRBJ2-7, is DAGVTQSPTHLIKTRGQQVTLRCSPKSGHDTVSWYQQALGQGPQFIFQYYEEEERQRGNFPDRFSGHQFPNYSSELNVNALLLGDSALYLCASSFGQLTYEQYFGPGTRLTVT.

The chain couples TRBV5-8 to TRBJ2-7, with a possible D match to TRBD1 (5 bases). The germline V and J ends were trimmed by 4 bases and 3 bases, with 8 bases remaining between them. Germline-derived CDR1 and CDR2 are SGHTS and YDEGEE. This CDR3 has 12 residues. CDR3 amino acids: CASSGQGYEQYF. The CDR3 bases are TGTGCCAGCAGCGGGCAGGGCTACGAGCAGTACTTC.

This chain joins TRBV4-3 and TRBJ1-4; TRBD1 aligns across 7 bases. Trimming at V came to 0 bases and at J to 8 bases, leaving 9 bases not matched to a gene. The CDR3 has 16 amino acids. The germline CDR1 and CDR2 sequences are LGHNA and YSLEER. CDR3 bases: TGCGCCAGCAGCCAAGAATGGGAGACAGGGAGGGAAAAACTGTTTTTT. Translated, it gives CASSQEWETGREKLFF.

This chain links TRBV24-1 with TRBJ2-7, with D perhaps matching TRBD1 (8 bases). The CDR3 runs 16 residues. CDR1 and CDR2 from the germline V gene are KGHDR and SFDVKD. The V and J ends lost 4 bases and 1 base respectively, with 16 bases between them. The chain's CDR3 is CATSEFGQGGSYEQYF. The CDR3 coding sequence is TGTGCCACCAGTGAATTCGGACAGGGAGGGTCCTACGAGCAGTACTTC.

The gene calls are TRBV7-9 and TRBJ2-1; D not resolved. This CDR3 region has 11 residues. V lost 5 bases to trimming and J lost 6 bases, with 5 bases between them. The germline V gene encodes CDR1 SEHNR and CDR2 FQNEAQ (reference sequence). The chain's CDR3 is CASSRANEQFF. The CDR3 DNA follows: TGTGCCAGCAGCAGGGCCAATGAGCAGTTCTTC.

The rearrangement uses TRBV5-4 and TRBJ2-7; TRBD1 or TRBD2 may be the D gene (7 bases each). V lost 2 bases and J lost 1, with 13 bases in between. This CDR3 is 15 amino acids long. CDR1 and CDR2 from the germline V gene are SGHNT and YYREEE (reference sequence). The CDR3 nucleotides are TGTGCCAGCAGCTTAAGCGGGACAGTTTCCTACGAGCAGTACTTC. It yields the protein CASSLSGTVSYEQYF.

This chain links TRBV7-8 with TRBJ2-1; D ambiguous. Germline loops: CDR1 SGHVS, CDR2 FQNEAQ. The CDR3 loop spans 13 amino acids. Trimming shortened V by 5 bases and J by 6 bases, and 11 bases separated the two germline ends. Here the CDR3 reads CASSVRVGNEQFF. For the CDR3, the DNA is TGTGCCAGCAGCGTCCGGGTGGGCAATGAGCAGTTCTTC. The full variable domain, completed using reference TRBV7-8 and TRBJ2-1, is GAGVSQSPRYKVAKRGQDVALRCDPISGHVSLFWYQQALGQGPEFLTYFQNEAQLDKSGLPSDRFFAERPEGSVSTLKIQRTQQEDSAVYLCASSVRVGNEQFFGPGTRLTVL.

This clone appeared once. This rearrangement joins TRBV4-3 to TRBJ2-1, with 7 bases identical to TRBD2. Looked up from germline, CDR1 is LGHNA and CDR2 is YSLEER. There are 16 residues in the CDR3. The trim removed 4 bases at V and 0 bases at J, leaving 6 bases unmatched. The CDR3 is CASSLAGMSSYNEQFF. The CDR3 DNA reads TGCGCCAGCAGCCTAGCGGGCATGAGCTCCTACAATGAGCAGTTCTTC.

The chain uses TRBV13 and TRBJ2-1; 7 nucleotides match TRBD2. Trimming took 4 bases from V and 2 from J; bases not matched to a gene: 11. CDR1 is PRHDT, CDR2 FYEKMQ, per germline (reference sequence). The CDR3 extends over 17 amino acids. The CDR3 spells CASSYYGLDLTYNEQFF. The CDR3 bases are TGTGCCAGCAGCTACTACGGACTAGACCTTACCTACAATGAGCAGTTCTTC.

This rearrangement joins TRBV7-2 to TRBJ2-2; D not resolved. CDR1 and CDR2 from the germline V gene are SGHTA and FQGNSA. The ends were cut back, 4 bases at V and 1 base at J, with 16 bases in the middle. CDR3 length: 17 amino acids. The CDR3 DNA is TGTGCCAGCAGCTATAGGGCGGCGCTTAAGAACACCGGGGAGCTGTTTTTT. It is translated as CASSYRAALKNTGELFF.

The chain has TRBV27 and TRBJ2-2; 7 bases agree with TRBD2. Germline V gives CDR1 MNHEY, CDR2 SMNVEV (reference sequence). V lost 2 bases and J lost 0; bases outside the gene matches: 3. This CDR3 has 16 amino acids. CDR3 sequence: CASSLGSGSNTGELFF. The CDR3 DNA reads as TGTGCCAGCAGTTTAGGTAGCGGGTCGAACACCGGGGAGCTGTTTTTT.

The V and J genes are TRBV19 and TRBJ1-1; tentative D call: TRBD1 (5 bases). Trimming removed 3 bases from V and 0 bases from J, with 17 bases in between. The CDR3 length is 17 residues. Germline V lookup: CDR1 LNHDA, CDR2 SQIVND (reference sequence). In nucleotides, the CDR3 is TGTGCCAGTAGTATTGGGCAGGGTGTTGGAATGAACACTGAAGCTTTCTTT. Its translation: CASSIGQGVGMNTEAFF.